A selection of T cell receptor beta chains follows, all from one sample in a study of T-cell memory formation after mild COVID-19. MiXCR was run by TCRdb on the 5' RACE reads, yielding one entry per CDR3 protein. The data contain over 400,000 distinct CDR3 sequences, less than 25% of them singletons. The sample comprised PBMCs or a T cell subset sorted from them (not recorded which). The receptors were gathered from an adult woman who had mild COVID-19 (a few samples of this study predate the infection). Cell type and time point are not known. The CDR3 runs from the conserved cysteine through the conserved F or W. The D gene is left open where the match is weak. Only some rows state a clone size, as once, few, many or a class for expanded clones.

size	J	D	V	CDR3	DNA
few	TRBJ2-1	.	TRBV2	CASSGVAVYAYNEQFF	TGTGCCAGCAGCGGAGTAGCGGTCTACGCCTACAATGAGCAGTTCTTC
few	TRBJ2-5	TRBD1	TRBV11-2	CASSLGDRDQETQYF	TGTGCCAGCAGCTTAGGGGACAGGGACCAAGAGACCCAGTACTTC
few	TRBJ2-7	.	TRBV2	CASSVEEGNIDEQYF	TGTGCCAGCAGCGTCGAGGAGGGTAATATCGACGAGCAGTACTTC
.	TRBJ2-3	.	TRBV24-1	CATSDSNRAPGTDTQYF	TGTGCCACCAGTGACTCTAACAGGGCCCCTGGCACAGATACGCAGTATTTT
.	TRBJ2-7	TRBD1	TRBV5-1	CASSSGQGSHEQYF	TGCGCCAGCAGCTCCGGACAGGGTAGCCACGAGCAGTACTTC
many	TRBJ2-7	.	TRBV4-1	CASSQEIISYEQYF	TGCGCCAGCAGCCAAGAGATCATCTCCTACGAGCAGTACTTC
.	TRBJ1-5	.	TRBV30	CAWSGSRGYGNQPQHF	TGTGCCTGGAGTGGGAGCAGGGGATACGGCAATCAGCCCCAGCATTTT
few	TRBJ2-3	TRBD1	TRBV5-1	CASSLVPLGQRTDTQYF	TGCGCCAGCAGCTTGGTCCCCTTGGGACAGAGAACAGATACGCAGTATTTT
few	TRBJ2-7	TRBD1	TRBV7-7	CASSVGQGYEQYF	TGTGCTAGCAGCGTGGGACAGGGCTACGAGCAGTACTTC
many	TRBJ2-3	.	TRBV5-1	CASSFDTDTQYF	TGCGCCAGCAGTTTTGATACAGATACGCAGTATTTT
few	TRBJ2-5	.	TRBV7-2	CASSLVGAETQYF	TGTGCCAGCAGCTTAGTCGGGGCGGAGACCCAGTACTTC
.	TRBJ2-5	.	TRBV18	CASSPPVQETQYF	TGTGCCAGCTCACCACCGGTCCAAGAGACCCAGTACTTC
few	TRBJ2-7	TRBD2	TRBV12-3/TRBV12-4	CASSPPSGTTYEQYF	TGTGCCAGCAGTCCGCCTAGCGGGACCACCTACGAGCAGTACTTC
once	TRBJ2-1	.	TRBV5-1	CASAVYNEQFF	TGCGCCTCAGCAGTTTACAATGAGCAGTTCTTC
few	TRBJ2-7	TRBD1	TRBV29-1	CSVEGTGTGREQYF	TGCAGCGTTGAAGGCACCGGGACAGGCAGGGAGCAGTACTTC
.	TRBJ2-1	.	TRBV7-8	CASSSLSRGSAYEQFF	TGTGCCAGCAGCTCCCTGTCCAGGGGATCCGCCTATGAGCAGTTCTTC
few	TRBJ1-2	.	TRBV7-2	CASSLVRVGAPFYGYTF	TGTGCCAGCAGCTTAGTTCGTGTGGGGGCACCATTCTATGGCTACACCTTC
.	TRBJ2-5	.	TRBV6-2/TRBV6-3	CASSYSTRDQRAQETQYF	TGTGCCAGCAGTTACTCAACTAGGGACCAACGAGCCCAAGAGACCCAGTACTTC
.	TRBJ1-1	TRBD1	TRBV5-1	CASREQGSGNTEAFF	TGCGCCAGCAGAGAACAGGGGTCTGGGAACACTGAAGCTTTCTTT
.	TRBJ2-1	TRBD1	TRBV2	CASSQTGVSYNEQFF	TGTGCCAGCAGTCAAACAGGGGTCTCCTACAATGAGCAGTTCTTC
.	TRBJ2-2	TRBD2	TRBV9	CASSVDGGASGELFF	TGTGCCAGCAGCGTAGACGGGGGGGCGTCCGGGGAGCTGTTTTTT
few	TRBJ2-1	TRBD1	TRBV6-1	CASSGRDRRYEQFF	TGTGCCAGCAGTGGCCGGGACAGGCGATATGAGCAGTTCTTC
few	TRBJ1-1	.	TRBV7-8	CASSLSGYVEAFF	TGTGCCAGCAGCTTATCAGGGTATGTTGAAGCTTTCTTT
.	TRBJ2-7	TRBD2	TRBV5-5	CASSSQTAGVFSAEQYF	TGTGCCAGCAGCTCCCAGACAGCGGGAGTTTTCAGCGCCGAGCAGTACTTC
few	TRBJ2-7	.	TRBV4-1	CASSQVLVEVHEQYF	TGCGCCAGCAGCCAAGTCTTGGTGGAGGTCCACGAGCAGTACTTC
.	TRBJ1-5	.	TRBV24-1	CATSDTGTNQPQHF	TGTGCCACCAGTGATACAGGCACCAATCAGCCCCAGCATTTT
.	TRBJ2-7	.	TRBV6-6	CASSYSPSGGFYEQYF	TGTGCCAGCAGTTACTCGCCATCGGGGGGCTTCTACGAGCAGTACTTC
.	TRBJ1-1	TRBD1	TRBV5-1	CASSLPGTGYATEAFF	TGCGCCAGCAGCTTGCCGGGGACAGGTTATGCCACTGAAGCTTTCTTT
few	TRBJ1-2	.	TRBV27	CASSWPGGGHGYTF	TGTGCCAGCAGTTGGCCGGGGGGGGGACATGGCTACACCTTC
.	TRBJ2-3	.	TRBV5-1	CASRGGLSTDTQYF	TGCGCCAGCAGGGGCGGCCTTTCCACAGATACGCAGTATTTT
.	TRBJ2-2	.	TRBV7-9	CASSSWTVPNTGELFF	TGTGCCAGCAGCTCGTGGACGGTTCCGAACACCGGGGAGCTGTTTTTT
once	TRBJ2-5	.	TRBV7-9	CASSRPGGETQYF	TGTGCCAGCAGCCGTCCGGGCGGGGAGACCCAGTACTTC
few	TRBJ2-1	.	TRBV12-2	CASRLSRGLAEQFF	TGTGCAAGTCGCTTAAGTCGGGGACTAGCGGAGCAGTTCTTC
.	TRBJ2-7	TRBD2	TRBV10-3	CAISDPGTSGRAYEQYF	TGTGCCATCAGTGACCCCGGGACTAGCGGGAGGGCTTACGAGCAGTACTTC
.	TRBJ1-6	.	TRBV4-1	CASSQVSARGYSPLHF	TGCGCCAGCAGCCAAGTCTCAGCCCGCGGGTATTCACCCCTCCACTTT
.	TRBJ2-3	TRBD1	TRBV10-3	CASTDRVSTDTQYF	TGTGCCTCTACTGACAGGGTTTCAACAGATACGCAGTATTTT
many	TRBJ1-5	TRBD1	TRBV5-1	CASSQTGAPNQPQHF	TGCGCCAGCAGCCAGACAGGGGCCCCTAATCAGCCCCAGCATTTT
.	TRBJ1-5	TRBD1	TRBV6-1	CASRRDRSGSNQPQHF	TGTGCCAGCAGACGGGACAGGTCGGGGAGCAATCAGCCCCAGCATTTT
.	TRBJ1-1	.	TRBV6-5	CASRTNRAGEGTEAFF	TGTGCCAGCAGGACTAACAGGGCGGGCGAGGGCACTGAAGCTTTCTTT
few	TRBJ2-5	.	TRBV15	CATSIWQAQETQYF	TGTGCCACCAGCATTTGGCAGGCTCAAGAGACCCAGTACTTC
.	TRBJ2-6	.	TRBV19	CASTPSALGANVLTF	TGTGCGAGCACGCCGTCCGCTTTGGGGGCCAACGTCCTGACTTTC
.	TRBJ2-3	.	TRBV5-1	CASSHDTTDTQYF	TGCGCCAGCAGCCATGACACCACAGATACGCAGTATTTT
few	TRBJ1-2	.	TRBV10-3	CAIVCYTF	TGTGCCATCGTGTGCTACACCTTC
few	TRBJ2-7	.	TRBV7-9	CASSFFDGGEQYF	TGTGCCAGCAGCTTTTTTGACGGTGGCGAGCAGTACTTC
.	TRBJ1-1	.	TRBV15	CATSRVGGGTEAFF	TGTGCCACCAGCAGAGTGGGGGGGGGCACTGAAGCTTTCTTT
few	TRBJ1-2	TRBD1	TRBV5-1	CASSNLGGSFYGYTF	TGCGCCAGCAGCAATTTAGGGGGCTCTTTCTATGGCTACACCTTC
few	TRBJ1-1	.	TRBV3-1	CASSPGTWAEAFF	TGTGCCAGCAGCCCGGGGACATGGGCTGAAGCTTTCTTT
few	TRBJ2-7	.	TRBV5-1	CASSTEQGSYEQYF	TGCGCCAGCAGCACGGAACAGGGTTCCTACGAGCAGTACTTC
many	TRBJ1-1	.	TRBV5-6	CASSLGRDTEAFF	TGTGCCAGCAGCTTAGGCAGAGACACTGAAGCTTTCTTT
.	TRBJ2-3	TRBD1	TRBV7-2	CASSLAGTGGGDTQYF	TGTGCCAGCAGCTTAGCCGGGACAGGGGGCGGAGATACGCAGTATTTT
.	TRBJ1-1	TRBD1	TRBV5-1	CASSSVPGQGTAEAFF	TGCGCCAGCAGCTCCGTCCCGGGACAGGGTACAGCTGAAGCTTTCTTT
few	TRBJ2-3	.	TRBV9	CASSVQAGQSTDTQYF	TGTGCCAGCAGCGTACAAGCGGGACAAAGCACAGATACGCAGTATTTT
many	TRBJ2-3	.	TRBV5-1	CASSFYGDLAGTDTQYF	TGCGCCAGCAGCTTCTACGGAGATTTAGCGGGCACAGATACGCAGTATTTT